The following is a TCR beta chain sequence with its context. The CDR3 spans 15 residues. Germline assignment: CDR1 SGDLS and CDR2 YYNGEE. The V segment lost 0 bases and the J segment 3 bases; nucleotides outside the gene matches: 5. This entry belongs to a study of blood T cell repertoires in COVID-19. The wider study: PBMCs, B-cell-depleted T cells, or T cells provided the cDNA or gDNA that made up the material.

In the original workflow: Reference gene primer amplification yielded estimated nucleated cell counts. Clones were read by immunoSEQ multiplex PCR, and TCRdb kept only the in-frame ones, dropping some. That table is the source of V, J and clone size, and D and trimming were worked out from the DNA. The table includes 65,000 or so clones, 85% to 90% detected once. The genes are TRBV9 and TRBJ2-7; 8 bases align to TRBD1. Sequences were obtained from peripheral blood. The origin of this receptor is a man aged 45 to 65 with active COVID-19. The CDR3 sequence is CASSVGQGMGYEQYF. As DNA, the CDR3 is TGTGCCAGCAGCGTAGGACAGGGGATGGGCTACGAGCAGTACTTC.